The 21 T cell receptor beta chains below come from one sample, sequenced in a study of blood T cell repertoires in COVID-19. Generated by immunoSEQ multiplex PCR, the TCRdb table keeps only in-frame clones and is missing some. The top ten clones hold approximately 12% of a sample with over 200,000 clones, roughly four fifths of them seen once. What was sequenced was peripheral blood. These receptors all come from a woman aged 35 to 49 with acute or convalescent COVID-19.

The CDR3 coding sequence is TGTGCCAGCAGCCAAGAAAGCGGGGGGGCCAATGAGCAGTTCTTC. It yields the protein CASSQESGGANEQFF. The gene calls are TRBV4-2 and TRBJ2-1; 10 nucleotides align to TRBD2. Germline V gene lookup returns CDR1 LGHNA and CDR2 YNFKEQ. Trimming removed 0 bases from V and 6 bases from J; junction bases left unmatched: 2. The CDR3 runs to 15 residues.

J is TRBJ2-7 and V is TRBV27, with D possibly being TRBD1 (6 bases). The V end lost 2 bases, the J end lost 2 bases, and 7 bases lay between the germline ends. Germline values: CDR1 MNHEY, CDR2 SMNVEV (reference sequence). This CDR3 is built from 13 residues. In nucleotides, the CDR3 is TGTGCCAGCAGTTTAGGACAGACCTACGAGCAGTACTTC. This translates into CASSLGQTYEQYF.

Details on this clone: Different DNA sequences within this sample yield the same CDR3. The rearrangement links TRBV27 to TRBJ2-7; maybe TRBD1 (6 bases). The germline V gene has CDR1 MNHEY and CDR2 SMNVEV (reference sequence). V lost 2 bases, J lost 1 base, and 9 bases lay in between. CDR3 length: 14 amino acids. In DNA form, the CDR3 reads TGTGCCAGCAGTTTACAGGGGCCTTCCTACGAGCAGTACTTC. Translated, it gives CASSLQGPSYEQYF.

The chain links TRBV18 to TRBJ1-1; weak D call: TRBD1 (6 bases). CDR1 is KGHSH, CDR2 LQKENI, per germline. V lost 0 bases and J 1 base, leaving 12 bases between the germline ends. The CDR3 sequence is 16 residues long. The CDR3 loop reads CASSPPVGARNTEAFF. The CDR3 DNA reads as TGTGCCAGCTCACCACCGGTGGGGGCTAGGAACACTGAAGCTTTCTTT.

V and J are TRBV6-2 or TRBV6-3 and TRBJ2-1; TRBD2 aligns across 9 bases. CDR1 is MNHEY, CDR2 SVGEGT, per germline. V was clipped by 5 bases and J by 4 bases; unmatched bases: 6. The CDR3 is made up of 15 amino acids. The CDR3 sequence is CASSRAGGLYNEQFF. In nucleotides, the CDR3 is TGTGCCAGCAGTCGGGCGGGGGGGTTATACAATGAGCAGTTCTTC.

The chain carries TRBV5-1 and TRBJ1-2, with D maybe TRBD1 (5 bases). V was cut by 0 bases and J by 4 bases, with 10 bases left in between. This CDR3 is 14 amino acids long. Germline CDR1 and CDR2: SGHRS and YFSETQ. CDR3 in DNA: TGCGCCAGCAGCTTGGCCGCTGGGGCCTATGGCTACACCTTC. Its translation is CASSLAAGAYGYTF.

The genes are TRBV6-1 and TRBJ1-4; D gene unclear. The CDR3 sequence is 12 residues long. From germline, CDR1 is MNHNS and CDR2 SASEGT. Between the trimmed V and J ends, which lost 6 bases and 4 bases, there was a span of 6 bases. The chain's CDR3 is CASRSHNEKLFF. CDR3 coding DNA: TGTGCCAGCAGGAGCCATAATGAAAAACTGTTTTTT.

The rearrangement links TRBV14 to TRBJ2-3; 11 nucleotides match TRBD2. Trimming cost V 0 bases and J 5 bases; bases outside gene matches: 4. CDR3 length: 16 amino acids. From germline, CDR1 is SGHDN and CDR2 FVKESK. The CDR3 is CASSQDRLAGGDTQYF. The CDR3, as DNA: TGTGCCAGCAGCCAAGATCGGCTAGCGGGAGGAGATACGCAGTATTTT.

This chain uses TRBV6-5 with TRBJ1-6, with no clear D. The CDR3 runs to 12 residues. Germline lookup yields CDR1 MNHEY and CDR2 SVGAGI. V lost 4 bases and J 6 bases, leaving 4 bases between the germline ends. Here the CDR3 DNA reads TGTGCCAGCAGTTTAATTAATTCACCCCTCCACTTT. This translates into CASSLINSPLHF.

V gene TRBV3-1 (or the pseudogene TRBV3-2) combines with J gene TRBJ2-1, with 10 bases fitting TRBD2. V shed 4 bases and J 4 bases; nucleotides not matched to a gene: 1. CDR3 length equals 14 residues. The germline CDR1 and CDR2 sequences are LGHDT and YNNKEL (reference sequence). In nucleotides, the CDR3 is TGTGCCAGCAGCCCTAGCGGGGGTTACAATGAGCAGTTCTTC. Its translation is CASSPSGGYNEQFF.

The chain uses TRBV4-1 and TRBJ2-3; D is undetermined. The CDR3 extends over 15 amino acids. The V and J ends lost 1 base and 0 bases respectively, with 8 bases between them. Germline V gene data show CDR1 as MGHRA and CDR2 as YSYEKL. The CDR3 spells CASSQVATSTDTQYF. CDR3 nucleotide sequence: TGCGCCAGCAGCCAAGTCGCTACTAGCACAGATACGCAGTATTTT.

V is TRBV2 and J is TRBJ2-7; 7 bases line up with TRBD1. The junction had 13 bases not matched to a gene; V was cut back by 6 bases and J by 2 bases. The CDR3 has 16 amino acids. Germline V gives CDR1 SNHLY, CDR2 FYNNEI. The CDR3 loop is CASSAAPGQSPYEQYF. The DNA for the CDR3 is TGTGCCAGCAGCGCAGCTCCGGGACAGTCCCCCTACGAGCAGTACTTC. Supplemented by reference TRBV2 and TRBJ2-7, the full variable domain reads EPEVTQTPSHQVTQMGQEVILRCVPISNHLYFYWYRQILGQKVEFLVSFYNNEISEKSEIFDDQFSVERPDGSNFTLKIRSTKLEDSAMYFCASSAAPGQSPYEQYFGPGTRLTVT.

The chain couples TRBV6-5 to TRBJ2-7; 7 nucleotides agree with TRBD1. V was pared by 6 bases and J by 3 bases, with 8 bases of the junction left unmatched. Germline CDR1 MNHEY, CDR2 SVGAGI. This CDR3 spans 14 amino acids. CDR3 sequence: CASRPGQFIYEQYF. As DNA, the CDR3 is TGTGCCAGCAGGCCGGGACAGTTCATCTACGAGCAGTACTTC.

The gene calls are TRBV30 and TRBJ2-7, with D perhaps TRBD1 (5 bases). Germline CDR1 reads GTSNPN; CDR2 reads SVGIG (reference sequence). The V end was cut by 0 bases, the J end by 0 bases, with 9 bases between. This CDR3 contains 14 residues. The CDR3 bases are TGTGCCTGGAGTGTACAGGCCTACTCCTACGAGCAGTACTTC. Protein: CAWSVQAYSYEQYF.

Here the CDR3 reads CAISEKGQGAISPLHF. The CDR3 nucleotides read TGTGCCATCAGTGAAAAAGGACAGGGGGCTATTTCACCCCTCCACTTT. The chain uses TRBV10-3 and TRBJ1-6, with 11 bases identical to TRBD1. There are 16 residues in the CDR3. Unmatched junction bases numbered 7, after V lost 3 bases and J lost 9 bases. Germline loops: CDR1 ENHRY, CDR2 SYGVKD.

The gene calls are TRBV5-5 and TRBJ1-6; possible D gene TRBD1, 6 bases. The ends were cut back, 2 bases at V and 5 bases at J, with 11 bases in the middle. Germline V gene lookup returns CDR1 SGHKS and CDR2 YYEKEE (reference sequence). The CDR3 contains 15 residues. The CDR3 DNA is TGTGCCAGCAGCTTCCCTGGGGGCGATAATTCACCCCTCCACTTT. Residues: CASSFPGGDNSPLHF.

As to this clone: The germline gene is not matched at one end of the junction; a read error may be the cause. Here the CDR3 DNA reads TGTGCCAGCTCCCCACGGGCTGACAATTCACCCCTCCACTTT. It encodes CASSPRADNSPLHF. The V call is TRBV18, the J call TRBJ1-6, with D uncertain. There are 14 residues in the CDR3. Germline V gene lookup returns CDR1 KGHSH and CDR2 LQKENI. The variable domain in full, with the rest retrieved from reference TRBV18 and TRBJ1-6, is NAGVMQNPRHLVRRRGQEARLRCSPMKGHSHVYWYRQLPEEGLKFMVYLQKENIIDESGMPKERFSAEFPKEGPSILRIQQVVRGDSAAYFCASSPRADNSPLHFGNGTRLTVT.

This clone has only a few counts. The CDR3 is CASSLLAGGVNEQFF. The DNA for the CDR3 is TGTGCCAGCAGCTTACTAGCGGGAGGAGTCAATGAGCAGTTCTTC. The V and J genes are TRBV5-6 and TRBJ2-1; 12 nucleotides agree with TRBD2. The CDR3 loop spans 15 amino acids. Germline CDR1 SGHDT, CDR2 YYEEEE. J was trimmed by 6 bases and V by 2 bases; bases with no gene match: 3. Drawing the rest from reference TRBV5-6 and TRBJ2-1, the complete variable domain is DAGVTQSPTHLIKTRGQQVTLRCSPKSGHDTVSWYQQALGQGPQFIFQYYEEEERQRGNFPDRFSGHQFPNYSSELNVNALLLGDSALYLCASSLLAGGVNEQFFGPGTRLTVL.

This clone was counted a single time. The chain carries TRBV21-1 and TRBJ1-5. TRBV21-1 is a listed pseudogene. The CDR3 has 13 amino acids. The CDR3 DNA sequence: TGTGCCAGCACGGGGGGTTTTTGTCAGCCCCAGCATTTT. Translation gives CASTGGFCQPQHF.

The J gene is TRBJ2-7, the V gene TRBV7-6, with a weak D call TRBD1 (5 bases). The CDR3 covers 15 residues. The V end lost 2 bases, the J end lost 4 bases, and 15 bases lay between the germline ends. Germline assignment: CDR1 SGHVS and CDR2 FNYEAQ. CDR3 protein: CASSLNDREVYEQYF. The DNA for the CDR3 is TGTGCCAGCAGCTTAAATGACAGAGAGGTTTACGAGCAGTACTTC. Full variable domain (remainder filled in from reference TRBV7-6 and TRBJ2-7): GAGVSQSPRYKVTKRGQDVALRCDPISGHVSLYWYRQALGQGPEFLTYFNYEAQQDKSGLPNDRFSAERPEGSISTLTIQRTEQRDSAMYRCASSLNDREVYEQYFGPGTRLTVT.

CDR3 nucleotides: TGTGCCAGCAGTTATTTGGTCGCTCAGGGCACTGAAGCTTTCTTT. Translated: CASSYLVAQGTEAFF. This chain joins TRBV6-5 and TRBJ1-1; D perhaps matches TRBD1 (5 bases). Per germline, CDR1 MNHEY and CDR2 SVGAGI. Trimming cost V 3 bases and J 4 bases, with 15 bases left between them. CDR3 length: 15 amino acids.